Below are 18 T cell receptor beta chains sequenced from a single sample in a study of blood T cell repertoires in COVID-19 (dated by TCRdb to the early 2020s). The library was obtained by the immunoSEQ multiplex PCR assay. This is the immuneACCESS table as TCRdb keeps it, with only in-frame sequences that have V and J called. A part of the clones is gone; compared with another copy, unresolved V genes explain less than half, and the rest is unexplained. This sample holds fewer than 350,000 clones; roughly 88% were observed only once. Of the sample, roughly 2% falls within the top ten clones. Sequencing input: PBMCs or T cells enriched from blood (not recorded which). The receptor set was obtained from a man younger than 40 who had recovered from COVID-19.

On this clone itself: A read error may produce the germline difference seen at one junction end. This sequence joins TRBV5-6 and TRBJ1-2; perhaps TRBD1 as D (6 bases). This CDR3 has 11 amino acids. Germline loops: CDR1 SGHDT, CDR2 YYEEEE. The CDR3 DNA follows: TGTGCCAGCACTTCTGGGGGCCCCACTCTCTTC. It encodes CASTSGGPTLF. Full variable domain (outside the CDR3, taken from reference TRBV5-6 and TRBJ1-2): DAGVTQSPTHLIKTRGQQVTLRCSPKSGHDTVSWYQQALGQGPQFIFQYYEEEERQRGNFPDRFSGHQFPNYSSELNVNALLLGDSALYLCASTSGGPTLFGSGTRLTVV.

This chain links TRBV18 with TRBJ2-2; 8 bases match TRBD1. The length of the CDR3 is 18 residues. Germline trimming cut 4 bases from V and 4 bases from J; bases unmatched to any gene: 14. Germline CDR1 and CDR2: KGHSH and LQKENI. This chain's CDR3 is CASSQNANRGSGTGELFF. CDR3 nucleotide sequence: TGTGCCAGCTCACAAAATGCAAACAGGGGGTCCGGCACCGGGGAGCTGTTTTTT.

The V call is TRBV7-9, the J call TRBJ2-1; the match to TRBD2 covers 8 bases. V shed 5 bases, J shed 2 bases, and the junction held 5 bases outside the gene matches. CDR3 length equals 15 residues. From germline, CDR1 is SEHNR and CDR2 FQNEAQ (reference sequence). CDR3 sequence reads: CASSPGSGAYNEQFF. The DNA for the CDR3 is TGTGCCAGCAGCCCCGGTAGCGGGGCCTACAATGAGCAGTTCTTC.

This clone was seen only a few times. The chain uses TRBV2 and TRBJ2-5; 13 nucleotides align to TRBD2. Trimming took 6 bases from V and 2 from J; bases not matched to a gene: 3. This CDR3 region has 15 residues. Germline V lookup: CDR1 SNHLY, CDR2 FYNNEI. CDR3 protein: CASRSGLAGQETQYF. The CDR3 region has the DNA TGTGCCAGCAGATCGGGACTAGCGGGACAAGAGACCCAGTACTTC.

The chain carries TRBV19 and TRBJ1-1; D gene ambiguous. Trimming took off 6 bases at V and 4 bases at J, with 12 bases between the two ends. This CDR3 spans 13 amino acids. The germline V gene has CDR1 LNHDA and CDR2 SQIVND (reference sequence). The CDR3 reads CASSPGFRTEAFF. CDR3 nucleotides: TGTGCCAGTAGCCCGGGATTCCGCACTGAAGCTTTCTTT. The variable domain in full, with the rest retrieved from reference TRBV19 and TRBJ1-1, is DGGITQSPKYLFRKEGQNVTLSCEQNLNHDAMYWYRQDPGQGLRLIYYSQIVNDFQKGDIAEGYSVSREKKESFPLTVTSAQKNPTAFYLCASSPGFRTEAFFGQGTRLTVV.

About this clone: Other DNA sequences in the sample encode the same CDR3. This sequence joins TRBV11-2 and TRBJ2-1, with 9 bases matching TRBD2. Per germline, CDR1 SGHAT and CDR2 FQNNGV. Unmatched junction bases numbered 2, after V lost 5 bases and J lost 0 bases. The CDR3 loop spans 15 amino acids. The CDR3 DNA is TGTGCCAGCAGCCTTAGCGGGAGCTCCTACAATGAGCAGTTCTTC. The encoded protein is CASSLSGSSYNEQFF.

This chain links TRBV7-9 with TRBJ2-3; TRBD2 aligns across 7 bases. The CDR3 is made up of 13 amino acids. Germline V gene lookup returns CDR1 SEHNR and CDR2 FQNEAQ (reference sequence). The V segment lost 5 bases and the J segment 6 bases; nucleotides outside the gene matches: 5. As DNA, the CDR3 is TGTGCCAGCAGCCTAATCGGGGGGGATACGCAGTATTTT. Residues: CASSLIGGDTQYF.

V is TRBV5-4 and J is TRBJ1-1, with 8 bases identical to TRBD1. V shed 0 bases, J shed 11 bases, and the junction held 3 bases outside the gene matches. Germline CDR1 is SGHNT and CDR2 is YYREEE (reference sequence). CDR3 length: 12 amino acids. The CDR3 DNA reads TGTGCCAGCAGCTTGGTGACAGGGGAGGCTTTCTTT. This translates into CASSLVTGEAFF. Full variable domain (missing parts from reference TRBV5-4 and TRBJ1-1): ETGVTQSPTHLIKTRGQQVTLRCSSQSGHNTVSWYQQALGQGPQFIFQYYREEENGRGNFPPRFSGLQFPNYSSELNVNALELDDSALYLCASSLVTGEAFFGQGTRLTVV.

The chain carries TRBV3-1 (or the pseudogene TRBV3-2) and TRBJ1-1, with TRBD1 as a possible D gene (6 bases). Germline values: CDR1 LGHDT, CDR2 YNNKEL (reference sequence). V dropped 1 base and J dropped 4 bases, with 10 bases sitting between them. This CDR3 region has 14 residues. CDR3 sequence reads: CASSQGLGGTEAFF. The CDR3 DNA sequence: TGTGCCAGCAGCCAAGGTCTAGGGGGCACTGAAGCTTTCTTT.

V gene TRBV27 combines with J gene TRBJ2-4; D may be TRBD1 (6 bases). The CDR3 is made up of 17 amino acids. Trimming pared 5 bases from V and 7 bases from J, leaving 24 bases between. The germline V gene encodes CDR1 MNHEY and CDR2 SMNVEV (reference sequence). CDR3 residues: CASSLRVSGRGMNIQYF. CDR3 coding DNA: TGTGCCAGCAGTCTCCGGGTGAGCGGCAGGGGAATGAACATTCAGTACTTC.

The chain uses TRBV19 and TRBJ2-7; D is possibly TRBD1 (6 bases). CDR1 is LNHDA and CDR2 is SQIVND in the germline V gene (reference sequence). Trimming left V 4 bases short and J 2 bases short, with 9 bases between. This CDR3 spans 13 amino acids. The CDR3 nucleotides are TGTGCCAGTAGTAGGACAGTCACCTACGAGCAGTACTTC. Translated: CASSRTVTYEQYF.

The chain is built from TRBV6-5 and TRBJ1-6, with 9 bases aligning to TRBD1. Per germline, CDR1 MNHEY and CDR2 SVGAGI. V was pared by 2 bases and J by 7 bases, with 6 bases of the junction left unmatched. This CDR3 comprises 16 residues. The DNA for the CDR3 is TGTGCCAGCAGTTACCGAGGGACAGGGAAGAATTCACCCCTCCACTTT. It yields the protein CASSYRGTGKNSPLHF.

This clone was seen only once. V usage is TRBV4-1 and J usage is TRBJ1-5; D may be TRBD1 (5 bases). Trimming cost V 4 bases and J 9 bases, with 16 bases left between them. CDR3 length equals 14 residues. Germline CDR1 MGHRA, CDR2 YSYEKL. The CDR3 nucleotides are TGCGCCAGCAGCCTTAATGGAGGGGATCCGCCCCAGCATTTT. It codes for CASSLNGGDPPQHF.

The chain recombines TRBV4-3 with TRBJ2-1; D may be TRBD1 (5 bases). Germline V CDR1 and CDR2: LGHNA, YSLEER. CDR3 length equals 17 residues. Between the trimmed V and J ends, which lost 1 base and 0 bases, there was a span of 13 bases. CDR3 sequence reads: CASSQASRGTSYNEQFF. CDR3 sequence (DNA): TGCGCCAGCAGCCAAGCTTCAAGGGGTACCTCCTACAATGAGCAGTTCTTC.

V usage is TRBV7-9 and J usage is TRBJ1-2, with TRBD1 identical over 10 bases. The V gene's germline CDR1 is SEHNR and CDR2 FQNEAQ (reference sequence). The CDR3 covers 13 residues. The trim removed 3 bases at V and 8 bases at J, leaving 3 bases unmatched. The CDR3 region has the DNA TGTGCCAGCAGCTTGGGGACAGGGGTCGGCTACACCTTC. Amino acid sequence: CASSLGTGVGYTF. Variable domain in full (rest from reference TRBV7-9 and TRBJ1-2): DTGVSQNPRHKITKRGQNVTFRCDPISEHNRLYWYRQTLGQGPEFLTYFQNEAQLEKSRLLSDRFSAERPKGSFSTLEIQRTEQGDSAMYLCASSLGTGVGYTFGSGTRLTVV.

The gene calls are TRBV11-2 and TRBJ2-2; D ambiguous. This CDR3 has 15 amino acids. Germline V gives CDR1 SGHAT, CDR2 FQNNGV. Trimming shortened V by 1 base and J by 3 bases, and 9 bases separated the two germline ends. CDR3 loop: CASSLGGVYTGELFF. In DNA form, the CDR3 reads TGTGCCAGCAGCTTAGGAGGCGTCTACACCGGGGAGCTGTTTTTT.

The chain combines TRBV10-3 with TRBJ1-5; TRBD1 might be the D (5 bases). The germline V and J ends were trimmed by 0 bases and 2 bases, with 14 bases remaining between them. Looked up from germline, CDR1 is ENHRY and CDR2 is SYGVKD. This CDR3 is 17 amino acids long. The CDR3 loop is CAISESGARGGNQPQHF. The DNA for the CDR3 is TGTGCCATCAGTGAGTCTGGGGCCCGTGGGGGCAATCAGCCCCAGCATTTT.

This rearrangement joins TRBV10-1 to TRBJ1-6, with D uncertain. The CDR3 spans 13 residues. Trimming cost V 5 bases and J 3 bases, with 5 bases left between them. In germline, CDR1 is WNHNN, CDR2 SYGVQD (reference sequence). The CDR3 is CASSPGYNSPLHF. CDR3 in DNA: TGCGCCAGCAGTCCAGGCTATAATTCACCCCTCCACTTT.